This T cell receptor beta chain was sequenced during a study of blood T cell repertoires in COVID-19. Study overall: The United States, Italy and Spain provided the acute and convalescent COVID-19 samples.

Original data processing: Reference gene primer amplification in the assay estimated nucleated cell counts. Profiling relied on immunoSEQ multiplex PCR, and the TCRdb table lists in-frame clones only, not all of them. V, J and clone size were drawn from that table, and D and trimming were deduced from the DNA. The sample includes some 27,000 clones, approximately 67% seen only once; the top ten take around 17%. This clone appeared once. The TCR originated in a human donor in a cohort sampled during active COVID-19. The sequencing sample was made of peripheral blood.

The CDR3 here is CASSLDRQVTREQYF. CDR3 bases: TGTGCCAGCAGCTTAGATAGACAGGTGACTCGGGAGCAGTACTTC. This chain connects TRBV11-2 to TRBJ2-7; a possible D gene is TRBD1 (6 bases). There are 15 residues in the CDR3. In germline, CDR1 is SGHAT, CDR2 FQNNGV. Trimming stripped 0 bases from V and 7 bases from J, with 16 bases between.